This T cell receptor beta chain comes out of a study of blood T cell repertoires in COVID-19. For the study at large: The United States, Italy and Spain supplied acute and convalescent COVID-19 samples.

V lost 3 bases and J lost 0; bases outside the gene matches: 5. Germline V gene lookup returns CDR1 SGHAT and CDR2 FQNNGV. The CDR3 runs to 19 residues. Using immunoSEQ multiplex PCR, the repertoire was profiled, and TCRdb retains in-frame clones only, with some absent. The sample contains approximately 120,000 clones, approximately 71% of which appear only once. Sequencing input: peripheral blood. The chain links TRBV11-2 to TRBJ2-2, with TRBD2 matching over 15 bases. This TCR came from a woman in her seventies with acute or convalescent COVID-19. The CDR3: CASSLAGLAGGPNTGELFF. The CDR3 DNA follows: TGTGCCAGCAGCTTGGCTGGACTAGCGGGGGGGCCGAACACCGGGGAGCTGTTTTTT. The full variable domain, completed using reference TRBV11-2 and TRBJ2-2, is EAGVAQSPRYKIIEKRQSVAFWCNPISGHATLYWYQQILGQGPKLLIQFQNNGVVDDSQLPKDRFSAERLKGVDSTLKIQPAKLEDSAVYLCASSLAGLAGGPNTGELFFGEGSRLTVL.